This passage covers 8 T cell receptor beta chains from one sample sequenced in a study of control samples from healthy donors and cancer patients. The data were produced by immunoSEQ multiplex PCR, yet TCRdb's version contains in-frame clones alone and is incomplete. This table has about 130,000 clones, 85% to 95% appearing once. The sample was PBMCs. These receptor sequences come from a man between 60 and 75 years old with colorectal cancer.

The V and J genes are TRBV27 and TRBJ2-7; a weak D match, TRBD1 (7 bases). V lost 2 bases and J 3 bases, leaving 11 bases between the germline ends. The CDR3 runs 14 residues. The germline V gene encodes CDR1 MNHEY and CDR2 SMNVEV (reference sequence). In nucleotides, the CDR3 is TGTGCCAGCAGTTTAAACAGGGGAGGCTACGAGCAGTACTTC. Encoded protein: CASSLNRGGYEQYF.

The chain recombines TRBV9 with TRBJ2-1; D might be TRBD2 (6 bases). Trimming took off 0 bases at V and 4 bases at J, with 11 bases between the two ends. Germline V gives CDR1 SGDLS, CDR2 YYNGEE. This CDR3 is 15 amino acids long. For the CDR3, the DNA is TGTGCCAGCAGCGTAGGGCGGAGGGGTTACAATGAGCAGTTCTTC. Residues: CASSVGRRGYNEQFF.

The rearrangement uses TRBV7-2 and TRBJ1-5, with D perhaps TRBD1 (6 bases). There are 14 residues in the CDR3. CDR1 is SGHTA, CDR2 FQGNSA, per germline. V was shortened by 1 base and J by 7 bases, with 11 bases between the two germline ends. The CDR3 spells CASSLDRAGQPQHF. The CDR3 bases are TGTGCCAGCAGCTTAGACAGGGCTGGGCAGCCCCAGCATTTT.

The chain uses TRBV28 and TRBJ1-1; 9 nucleotides agree with TRBD1. CDR3 length equals 15 residues. Per the germline V gene, CDR1 is MDHEN and CDR2 is SYDVKM. The CDR3 loop reads CATGVDRGLNTEAFF. The CDR3 nucleotides read TGTGCGACAGGCGTTGACAGGGGGTTGAACACTGAAGCTTTCTTT.

V gene TRBV25-1 combines with J gene TRBJ2-1; D possibly corresponds to TRBD2 (6 bases). CDR3 length: 14 amino acids. Looked up from germline, CDR1 is MGHDK and CDR2 is SYGVNS. With 10 bases removed from V and 7 bases from J, the gap between germline ends came to 20 bases. The CDR3 DNA reads as TGTGCCACGAAGGGGACTGGGTCTTGGAATGAGCAGTTCTTC. Protein product: CATKGTGSWNEQFF.

The chain is built from TRBV4-1 and TRBJ2-5, with D unresolved. Germline-derived CDR1 and CDR2 are MGHRA and YSYEKL. This CDR3 has 14 residues. Trimming cost V 2 bases and J 1 base, with 8 bases left between them. CDR3 in DNA: TGCGCCAGCAGCCAACGGACGGCCCAAGAGACCCAGTACTTC. Its translation: CASSQRTAQETQYF.

This clone was seen just once. The J gene is TRBJ1-1, the V gene TRBV18; no reliable D call. V was clipped by 1 base and J by 12 bases, with 15 bases between them. Germline V gene sequence: CDR1 KGHSH, CDR2 LQKENI. The CDR3 runs to 13 residues. The CDR3 nucleotides are TGTGCCAGCTCACCACAGGGTAACACTGAGACTTTCTTT. Translated, it gives CASSPQGNTETFF.

V and J are TRBV27 and TRBJ1-4, with D uncertain. V lost 4 bases to trimming and J lost 8 bases, with 14 bases between them. From germline, CDR1 is MNHEY and CDR2 SMNVEV (reference sequence). The CDR3 runs 14 residues. The CDR3 DNA sequence: TGTGCCAGCAGTTCCCCTGAGGCAGCAGAAAAACTGTTTTTT. This translates into CASSSPEAAEKLFF.